The T cell receptor (beta chain) under discussion was sequenced for a study of human T cells and chemical hapten exposure. Study details: Small pooled library volume differences mainly caused per-sample TCR yield variation. The study's findings and limits: A positive correlation with patch test score was found for PT1 expanded TCR counts. No alteration of TCRs above 1 in 1000 frequency was seen with DPC sensitization.

Time point here: patch test 1, 2 weeks after DPC sensitization. Stated treatment: therapeutic diphenylcyclopropenone sensitization with weekly scalp DPC. As for this clonotype: Antigen: not known.

TCRdb fed the RACE reads into MiXCR, producing one record per CDR3 protein. Here the sample spans about 120,000 distinct CDR3 sequences, about an eighth being singletons. V lost 1 base and J 5 bases, leaving 9 bases between the germline ends. CDR1 is SEHNR, CDR2 FQNEAQ, per germline (reference sequence). There are 13 residues in the CDR3. This material consisted of whole blood, taken in connection with sensitization to the hapten diphenylcyclopropenone (DPC). The source is a man between 18 and 35 years old with alopecia areata. Some clones in this sample may be carry-over from other donors' samples. V and J are TRBV7-9 and TRBJ2-7; D call uncertain. The CDR3 region has the DNA TGTGCCAGCAGCTTAGTGGTTGGGAACGAGCAGTACTTC. Protein product: CASSLVVGNEQYF.